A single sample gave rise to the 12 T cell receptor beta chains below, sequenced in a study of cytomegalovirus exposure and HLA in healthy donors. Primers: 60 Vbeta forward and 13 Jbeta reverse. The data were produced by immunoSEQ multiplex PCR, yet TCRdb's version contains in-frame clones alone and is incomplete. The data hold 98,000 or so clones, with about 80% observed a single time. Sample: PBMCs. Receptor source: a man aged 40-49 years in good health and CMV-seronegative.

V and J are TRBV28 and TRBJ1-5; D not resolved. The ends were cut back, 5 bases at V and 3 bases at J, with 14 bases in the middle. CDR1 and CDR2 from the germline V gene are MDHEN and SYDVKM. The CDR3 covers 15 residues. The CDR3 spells CASSARVPFNQPQHF. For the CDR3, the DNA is TGTGCCAGCAGTGCCCGGGTCCCCTTCAATCAGCCCCAGCATTTT. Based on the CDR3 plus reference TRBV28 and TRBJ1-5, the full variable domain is DVKVTQSSRYLVKRTGEKVFLECVQDMDHENMFWYRQDPGLGLRLIYFSYDVKMKEKGDIPEGYSVSREKKERFSLILESASTNQTSMYLCASSARVPFNQPQHFGDGTRLSIL.

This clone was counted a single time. The CDR3 protein is CASSQDSEKLFF. CDR3 DNA sequence: TGCGCCAGCAGCCAAGACAGTGAAAAACTGTTTTTT. The chain carries TRBV4-3 and TRBJ1-4; D is uncertain. The CDR3 has 12 amino acids. Germline V lookup: CDR1 LGHNA, CDR2 YSLEER. The ends were cut back, 0 bases at V and 7 bases at J, with 3 bases in the middle.

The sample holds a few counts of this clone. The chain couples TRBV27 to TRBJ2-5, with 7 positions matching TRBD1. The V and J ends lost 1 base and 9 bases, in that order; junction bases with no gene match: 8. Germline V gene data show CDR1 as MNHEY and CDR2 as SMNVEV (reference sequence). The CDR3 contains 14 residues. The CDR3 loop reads CASSLWTGGGAQYF. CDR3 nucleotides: TGTGCCAGCAGTTTATGGACAGGCGGTGGGGCCCAGTACTTC.

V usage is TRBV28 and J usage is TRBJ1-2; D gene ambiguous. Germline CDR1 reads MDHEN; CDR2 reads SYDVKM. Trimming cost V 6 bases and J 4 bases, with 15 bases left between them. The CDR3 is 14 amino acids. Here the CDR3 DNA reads TGTGCCAGCAGCCAACCCGCAGGAATCTATGGCTACACCTTC. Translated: CASSQPAGIYGYTF.

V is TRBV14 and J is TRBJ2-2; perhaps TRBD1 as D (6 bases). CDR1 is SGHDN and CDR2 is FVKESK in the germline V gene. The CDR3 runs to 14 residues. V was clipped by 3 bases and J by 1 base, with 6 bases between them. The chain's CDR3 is CASSHRGNTGELFF. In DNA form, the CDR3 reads TGTGCCAGCAGCCACAGGGGGAACACCGGGGAGCTGTTTTTT.

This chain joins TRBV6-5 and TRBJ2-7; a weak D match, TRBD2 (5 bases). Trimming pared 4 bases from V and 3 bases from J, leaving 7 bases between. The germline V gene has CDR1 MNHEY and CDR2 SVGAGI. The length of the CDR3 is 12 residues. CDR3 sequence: CASSFGNYEQYF. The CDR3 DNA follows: TGTGCCAGCAGTTTCGGGAACTACGAGCAGTACTTC.

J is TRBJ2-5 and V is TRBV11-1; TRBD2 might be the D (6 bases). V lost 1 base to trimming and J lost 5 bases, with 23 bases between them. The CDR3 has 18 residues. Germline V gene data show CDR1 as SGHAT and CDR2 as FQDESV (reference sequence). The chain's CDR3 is CASSLGAGVGLHPETQYF. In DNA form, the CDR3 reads TGTGCCAGCAGCTTAGGAGCTGGGGTGGGACTCCACCCGGAGACCCAGTACTTC.

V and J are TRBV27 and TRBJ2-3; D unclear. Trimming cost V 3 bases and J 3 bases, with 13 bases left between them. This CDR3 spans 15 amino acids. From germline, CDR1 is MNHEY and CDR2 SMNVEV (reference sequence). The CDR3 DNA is TGTGCCAGCAGTTTTTCAGCGCACGGAACAGATACGCAGTATTTT. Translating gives CASSFSAHGTDTQYF.

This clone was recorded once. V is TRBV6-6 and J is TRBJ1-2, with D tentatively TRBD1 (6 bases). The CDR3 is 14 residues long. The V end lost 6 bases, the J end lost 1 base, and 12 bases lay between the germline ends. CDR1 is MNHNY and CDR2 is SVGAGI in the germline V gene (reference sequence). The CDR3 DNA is TGTGCCAGCAGGAAGGACAGAATTAACTATGGCTACACCTTC. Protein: CASRKDRINYGYTF.

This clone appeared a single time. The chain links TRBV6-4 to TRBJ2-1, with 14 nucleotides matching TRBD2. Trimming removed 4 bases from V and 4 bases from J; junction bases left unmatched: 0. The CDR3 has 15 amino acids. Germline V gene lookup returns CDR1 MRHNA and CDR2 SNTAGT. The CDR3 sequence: CASSGTSGGYNEQFF. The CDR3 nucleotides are TGTGCCAGCAGTGGGACTAGCGGGGGGTACAATGAGCAGTTCTTC.

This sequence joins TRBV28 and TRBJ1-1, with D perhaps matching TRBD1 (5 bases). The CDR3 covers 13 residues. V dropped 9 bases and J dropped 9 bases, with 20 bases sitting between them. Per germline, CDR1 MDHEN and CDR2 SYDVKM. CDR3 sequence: CASGKEGVLKAFF. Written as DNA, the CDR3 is TGTGCCAGTGGGAAGGAAGGGGTTCTGAAAGCTTTCTTT.

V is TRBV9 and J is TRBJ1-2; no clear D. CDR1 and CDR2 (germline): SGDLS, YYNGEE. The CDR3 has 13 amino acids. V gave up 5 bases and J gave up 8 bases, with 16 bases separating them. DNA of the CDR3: TGTGCCAGCAGTCGTCGAGGGCAAGGGGGCTACACCTTC. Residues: CASSRRGQGGYTF.